This TCR beta chain was retrieved from a study of T cells after yellow fever vaccination. General study points: A small proportion of clonotypes was detected in both the CD4 and CD8 compartments. Most clones from primary vaccination were detected again post-booster (just under 97% CD4, 88% CD8).

A single record per CDR3 protein comes from TCRdb applying MiXCR to the 5' RACE reads. The sample holds about 360,000 distinct CDR3 sequences, roughly 6.2% seen once. This clonotype is categorized as medium-sized. Its antigen is unknown. Per the germline V gene, CDR1 is LGHDT and CDR2 is YNNKEL (reference sequence). J gave up 13 bases and V 0 bases, and 12 bases lay outside the gene matches. The CDR3 contains 15 residues. The specimen was PBMCs, collected 5 days after the yellow fever booster vaccination. The sequence was obtained from a young man who received the YFV17D yellow fever vaccine. The rearrangement links TRBV3-1 to TRBJ2-1; 7 nucleotides align to TRBD2. The CDR3 sequence is CASSQESGLERKQFF. The CDR3 DNA sequence: TGTGCCAGCAGCCAAGAATCCGGACTAGAACGGAAACAGTTCTTC.